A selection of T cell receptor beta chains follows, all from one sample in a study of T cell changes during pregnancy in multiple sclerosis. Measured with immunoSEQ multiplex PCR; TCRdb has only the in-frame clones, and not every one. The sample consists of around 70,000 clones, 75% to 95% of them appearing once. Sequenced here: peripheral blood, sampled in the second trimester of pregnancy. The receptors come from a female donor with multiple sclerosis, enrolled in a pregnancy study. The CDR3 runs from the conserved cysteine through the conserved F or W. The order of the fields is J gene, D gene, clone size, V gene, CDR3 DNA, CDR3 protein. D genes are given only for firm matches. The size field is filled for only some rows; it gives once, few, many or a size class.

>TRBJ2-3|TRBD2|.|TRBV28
TGTGCCAGCAGTTTGGAAGCGGGGGGGTTGGTTACAGATACGCAGTATTTT
CASSLEAGGLVTDTQYF
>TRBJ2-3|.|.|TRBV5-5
TGTGCCAGCAGCTTGGACGCAGTGAGCACAGATACGCAGTATTTT
CASSLDAVSTDTQYF
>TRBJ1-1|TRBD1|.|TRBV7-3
TGTGCCAGCAGCGAGAGGGGGCTGGGTGAAGCTTTCTTT
CASSERGLGEAFF
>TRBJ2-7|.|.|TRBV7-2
TGTGCCAGCAGCTTAGGTCAGGGGAGCTCCTACGAGCAGTACTTC
CASSLGQGSSYEQYF
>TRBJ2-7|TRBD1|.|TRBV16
TGTGCCAGCAGCCAATCGGGACAGGCTCCCTACGAGCAGTACTTC
CASSQSGQAPYEQYF
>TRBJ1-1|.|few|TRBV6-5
TGTGCCAGCAGTTCACTTGGGGAGGCCACTGAAGCTTTCTTT
CASSSLGEATEAFF
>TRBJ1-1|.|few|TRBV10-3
TGTGCCATCAGTGAGTCCGAAGGGAGCTATGCTTTCTTT
CAISESEGSYAFF
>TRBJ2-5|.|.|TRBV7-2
TGTGCCAGCAGCTCTATTATGGGGGACGGGGGGCCGGTGTGGGCCCAGTACTTC
CASSSIMGDGGPVWAQYF
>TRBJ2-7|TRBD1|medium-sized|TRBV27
TGTGCCAGCAGTTTATCGGGACAGGGGGCTTACGAGCAGTACTTC
CASSLSGQGAYEQYF
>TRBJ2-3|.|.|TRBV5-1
TGCGCCAGCAGCTTGGTCCCTTCTAGCACAGATACGCAGTATTTT
CASSLVPSSTDTQYF
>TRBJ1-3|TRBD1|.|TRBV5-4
TGTGCCAGCAGTTTTGGGACAGCTGGAAACACCATATATTTT
CASSFGTAGNTIYF
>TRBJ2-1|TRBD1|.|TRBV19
TGTGCCACTCGTTCCCCGAGGGGGCTAACCCATGAGCAGTTCTTC
CATRSPRGLTHEQFF
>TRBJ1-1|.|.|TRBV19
TGTGCCAGTAGTATAATTAACCGGGACACTGAAGCTTTCTTT
CASSIINRDTEAFF
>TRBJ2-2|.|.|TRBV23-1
TGCGCCAGCAGTCAATATATAGCCTGGAGGGGATATACCGGGGAGCTGTTTTTT
CASSQYIAWRGYTGELFF
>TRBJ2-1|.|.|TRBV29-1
TGCAGCGTTAACCCACAGCAGAATGAGCAGTTCTTC
CSVNPQQNEQFF
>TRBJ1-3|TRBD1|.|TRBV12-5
TGTGCTAGTGGTTTGACAGGGGGTGGAAACACCATATATTTT
CASGLTGGGNTIYF
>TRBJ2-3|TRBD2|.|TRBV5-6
TGTGCCAGCAGCTTGGGCGGGGGGGTGGATACGCAGTATTTT
CASSLGGGVDTQYF
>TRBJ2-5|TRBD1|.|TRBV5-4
TGTGCCAGCAGCGAGGGGGCATCTCACGAGACCCAGTACTTC
CASSEGASHETQYF
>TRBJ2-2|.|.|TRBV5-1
TGCGCCAGCACTTCCGGGACAATGAACACCGGGGAGCTGTTTTTT
CASTSGTMNTGELFF
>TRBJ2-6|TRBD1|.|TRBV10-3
TGTGCCATCAGTGGGGACAGGGTGGACTCTGGGGCCAACGTCCTGACTTTC
CAISGDRVDSGANVLTF
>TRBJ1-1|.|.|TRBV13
TGTGCCAGCAGCCCCAGTAGGGGGATGGGCACTGAAGCTTTCTTT
CASSPSRGMGTEAFF
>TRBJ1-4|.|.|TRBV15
TGTGCCACCAGCAGACCGGGGGAGAGTGGGGGTGAAAAACTGTTTTTT
CATSRPGESGGEKLFF